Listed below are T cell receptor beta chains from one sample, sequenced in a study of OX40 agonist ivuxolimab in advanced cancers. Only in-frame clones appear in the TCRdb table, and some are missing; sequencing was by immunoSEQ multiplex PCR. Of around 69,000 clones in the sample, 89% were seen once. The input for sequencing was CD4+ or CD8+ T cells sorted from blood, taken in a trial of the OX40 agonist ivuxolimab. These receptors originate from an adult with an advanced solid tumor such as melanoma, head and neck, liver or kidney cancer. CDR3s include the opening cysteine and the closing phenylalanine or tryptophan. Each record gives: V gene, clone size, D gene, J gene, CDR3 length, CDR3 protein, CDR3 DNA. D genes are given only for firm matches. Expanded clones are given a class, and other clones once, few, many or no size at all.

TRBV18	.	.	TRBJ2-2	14	CASSPGRTTGELFF	TGTGCCAGCTCACCTGGACGGACGACCGGGGAGCTGTTTTTT
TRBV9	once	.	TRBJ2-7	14	CASSPRMGRSEQYF	TGTGCCAGCAGCCCCCGCATGGGACGTTCGGAGCAGTACTTC
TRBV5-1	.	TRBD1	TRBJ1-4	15	CASSTTGGEVEKLFF	TGCGCCAGCAGCACCACAGGGGGCGAGGTTGAAAAACTGTTTTTT
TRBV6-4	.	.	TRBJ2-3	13	CASSPTGTHTQYF	TGTGCCAGCAGCCCTACAGGGACCCATACGCAGTATTTT
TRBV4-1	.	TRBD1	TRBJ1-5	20	CASSQYPVGQGADGNQPQHF	TGCGCCAGCAGCCAATACCCCGTGGGACAGGGGGCGGATGGCAATCAGCCCCAGCATTTT
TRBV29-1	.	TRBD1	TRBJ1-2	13	CSVDRGGGGGYTF	TGCAGCGTGGACAGGGGCGGGGGTGGTGGCTACACCTTC
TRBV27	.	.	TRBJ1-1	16	CASSPWGAGGNTEAFF	TGTGCCAGCAGTCCTTGGGGGGCCGGAGGAAACACTGAAGCTTTCTTT
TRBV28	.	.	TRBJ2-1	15	CASNSPAFTYNEQFF	TGTGCCAGCAACTCTCCCGCGTTCACCTACAATGAGCAGTTCTTC
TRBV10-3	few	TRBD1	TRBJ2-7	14	CAIRLTGGGNEQYF	TGTGCCATCAGACTGACAGGGGGTGGAAACGAGCAGTACTTC
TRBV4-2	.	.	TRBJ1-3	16	CASSQATAAAGNTIYF	TGTGCCAGCAGCCAAGCGACCGCGGCTGCGGGGAACACCATATATTTT
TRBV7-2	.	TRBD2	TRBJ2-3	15	CASSQTSGRDYTQYF	TGTGCCAGCAGCCAAACTAGCGGGAGGGACTATACGCAGTATTTT
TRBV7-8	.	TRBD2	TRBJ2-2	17	CASSPSKAGGLPGELFF	TGTGCCAGCAGCCCCTCTAAGGCGGGAGGCCTCCCCGGGGAGCTGTTTTTT
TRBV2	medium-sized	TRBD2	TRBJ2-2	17	CASISDIGGSTLGELFF	TGTGCCAGCATAAGTGATATTGGCGGGAGTACCTTAGGGGAGCTGTTTTTT
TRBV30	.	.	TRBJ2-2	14	CAWTPKLNTGELFF	TGTGCCTGGACCCCCAAATTGAACACCGGGGAGCTGTTTTTT
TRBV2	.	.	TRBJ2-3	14	CASDRQVPTDTQYF	TGTGCCAGCGACAGACAGGTTCCTACAGATACGCAGTATTTT
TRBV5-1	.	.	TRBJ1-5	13	CASSFQGGQPQHF	TGCGCCAGCAGCTTTCAAGGGGGACAGCCCCAGCATTTT
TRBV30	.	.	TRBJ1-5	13	CAWSVRGGQPQHF	TGTGCCTGGAGTGTACGGGGCGGCCAGCCCCAGCATTTT
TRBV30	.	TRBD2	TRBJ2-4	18	CASGSNSAPTSGSNIQYF	TGTGCCTCTGGATCGAATTCGGCCCCGACTAGCGGGAGTAACATTCAGTACTTC
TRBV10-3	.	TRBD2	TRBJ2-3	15	CAALTLAGGRDTQYF	TGTGCCGCCCTAACCCTAGCGGGAGGTCGGGATACGCAGTATTTT
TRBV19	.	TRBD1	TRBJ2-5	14	CASRPGQPIETQYF	TGTGCCAGTAGGCCGGGACAGCCGATAGAGACCCAGTACTTC
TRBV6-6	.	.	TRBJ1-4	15	CASSRSGSPNEKLFF	TGTGCCAGCAGTAGATCAGGGAGTCCTAATGAAAAACTGTTTTTT
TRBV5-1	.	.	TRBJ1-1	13	CASSLGSNTEAFF	TGCGCCAGCAGCTTGGGGTCAAACACTGAAGCTTTCTTT
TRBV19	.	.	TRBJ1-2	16	CASSIGLGREDYGYTF	TGTGCCAGTAGTATAGGTTTAGGCAGGGAAGACTATGGCTACACCTTC
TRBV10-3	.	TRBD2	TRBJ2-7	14	CAAKGTSGRYEQYF	TGTGCCGCTAAAGGGACTAGCGGTCGCTACGAGCAGTACTTC
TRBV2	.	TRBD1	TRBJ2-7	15	CASSARDSRSYEQYF	TGTGCCAGCAGTGCCCGGGACAGCAGATCCTACGAGCAGTACTTC
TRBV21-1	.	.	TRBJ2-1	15	CASSKRTESVNEQFF	TGTGCCAGCAGCAAACGCACAGAATCGGTCAATGAGCAGTTCTTC
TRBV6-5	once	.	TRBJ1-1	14	CASSWGRTGTEAFF	TGTGCCAGCAGCTGGGGACGGACGGGCACTGAAGCTTTCTTT
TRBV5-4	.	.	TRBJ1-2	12	CASSQDEYGYTF	TGTGCCAGCAGCCAAGATGAATATGGCTACACCTTC
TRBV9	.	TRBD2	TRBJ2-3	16	CASSPSSGFSTDTQYF	TGTGCCAGCAGCCCCAGTAGCGGGTTTAGCACAGATACGCAGTATTTT
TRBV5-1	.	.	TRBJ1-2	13	CASSLNGQNGYTF	TGCGCCAGCAGCTTGAATGGTCAGAATGGCTACACCTTC
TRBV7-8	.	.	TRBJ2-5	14	CASSDSESVPTQYF	TGTGCCAGCAGTGATAGTGAGTCAGTCCCGACCCAGTACTTC
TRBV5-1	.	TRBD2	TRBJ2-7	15	CASSGGLAFPYEQYF	TGCGCCAGCAGCGGGGGACTAGCATTTCCCTACGAGCAGTACTTC
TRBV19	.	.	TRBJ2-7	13	CAIGDAWGYEQYF	TGTGCCATTGGGGACGCCTGGGGATACGAGCAGTACTTC
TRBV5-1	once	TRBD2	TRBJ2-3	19	CASSTGLAGGSDLTDTQYF	TGCGCCAGCAGCACAGGACTAGCGGGAGGGTCCGACCTCACAGATACGCAGTATTTT
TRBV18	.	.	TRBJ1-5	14	CASSDSLGNQPQHF	TGTGCCAGCTCAGATTCCTTGGGCAATCAGCCCCAGCATTTT